A few counts support the clone carrying this T cell receptor (beta chain). Its specificity is unknown. Separate alpha and beta amplification began at the second PCR step. The data originate from a study of naive and memory T cell subsets. General observations from the study: Between naive and memory subsets, TCR abundance power law exponents differed. Clonotypes here are unpaired alpha or beta chain sequences. TCR counts from RNA may reflect activation-linked expression changes.

An equimolar mix of two oligonucleotides served as the beta constant-region primer for TRBC1 and TRBC2. Ligated cDNA was amplified by four rounds of PCR with nested alpha and beta constant-region primers and SP2. TCRdb recomputed calls from the UMI-ligation and nested PCR reads with MiXCR, one row per CDR3 protein. The sample holds just over 80,000 distinct CDR3 sequences, about 10% seen once. The germline V gene has CDR1 DFQATT and CDR2 SNEGSKA (reference sequence). V lost 4 bases and J lost 4, with 21 bases in between. This CDR3 comprises 16 residues. The source material was naive CD8+ T cells from blood. The source of this sequence is a human donor in good health. The chain is built from TRBV20-1 and TRBJ2-3; D call uncertain. The CDR3 DNA reads as TGCAGTGCTACGATAATATCTATCTTGGCGGCAGATACGCAGTATTTT. Protein product: CSATIISILAADTQYF.